What follows are 12 T cell receptor beta chains derived from one specimen sequenced in a study of follicular helper T cells after annual influenza vaccination. Time point of the sample: 2014-2015 season, 7 days after vaccination. Some clones are missing from TCRdb's copy, which holds only in-frame ones; the method was immunoSEQ multiplex PCR. The table has 9,000 to 13,000 clones, around 81% seen once. Source: CXCR5- memory CD4+ T cells sorted from blood, taken 7 days after influenza vaccination. The receptors were sampled from an adult who received the influenza vaccine.

This sequence joins TRBV2 and TRBJ2-1, with 9 positions matching TRBD2. Losses at the gene ends were 8 bases for V and 4 bases for J; bases not matched to a gene: 6. The CDR3 extends over 14 amino acids. Germline V gives CDR1 SNHLY, CDR2 FYNNEI. The CDR3 coding sequence is TGTGCCAGCGGGCTTCTAGCGGGGTACAATGAGCAGTTCTTC. The encoded protein is CASGLLAGYNEQFF. Based on the CDR3 plus reference TRBV2 and TRBJ2-1, the full variable domain is EPEVTQTPSHQVTQMGQEVILRCVPISNHLYFYWYRQILGQKVEFLVSFYNNEISEKSEIFDDQFSVERPDGSNFTLKIRSTKLEDSAMYFCASGLLAGYNEQFFGPGTRLTVL.

The chain carries TRBV28 and TRBJ1-5; TRBD1 aligns across 8 bases. J gave up 5 bases and V 6 bases, and 9 bases lay outside the gene matches. Germline V gene lookup returns CDR1 MDHEN and CDR2 SYDVKM. The CDR3 spans 15 residues. Here the CDR3 reads CASRPFGQGYQPQHF. CDR3 in DNA: TGTGCCAGCAGGCCTTTCGGACAGGGTTATCAGCCCCAGCATTTT.

This clone was seen a single time. The J gene is TRBJ2-3, the V gene TRBV4-1, with D uncertain. Germline assignment: CDR1 MGHRA and CDR2 YSYEKL. The CDR3 covers 13 residues. Trimming removed 0 bases from V and 4 bases from J, with 5 bases in between. This CDR3 is CASSQDNPDTQYF. CDR3 DNA: TGCGCCAGCAGCCAAGATAACCCAGATACGCAGTATTTT.

The CDR3 nucleotides read TGCAGCGTTGAGCACCCCCGGGAGGCCCAGTACTTC. Its protein is CSVEHPREAQYF. The chain combines TRBV29-1 with TRBJ2-5; TRBD2 aligns across 7 bases. CDR1 is SQVTM, CDR2 ANQGSEA, per germline. The V segment lost 3 bases and the J segment 9 bases; nucleotides outside the gene matches: 7. CDR3 length: 12 amino acids.

V and J are TRBV6-5 and TRBJ1-5; 7 nucleotides match TRBD1. Per germline, CDR1 MNHEY and CDR2 SVGAGI. The CDR3 spans 13 residues. Trimming took 6 bases from V and 7 from J; bases not matched to a gene: 6. The CDR3: CASRRQGGQPQHF. DNA of the CDR3: TGTGCCAGCAGGAGACAGGGTGGACAGCCCCAGCATTTT.

The chain combines TRBV4-1 with TRBJ2-2; tentative D call: TRBD2 (5 bases). The germline CDR1 and CDR2 sequences are MGHRA and YSYEKL. Deletions cut 3 bases from V and 6 bases from J, with 23 bases between. The CDR3 totals 18 residues. CDR3 sequence reads: CASSHSPLRGSKAGELFF. In DNA form, the CDR3 reads TGCGCCAGCAGCCACAGCCCTCTCAGAGGGTCTAAGGCCGGGGAGCTGTTTTTT.

The rearrangement joins TRBV18 to TRBJ2-2, with D perhaps matching TRBD2 (6 bases). Deletions cut 4 bases from V and 1 base from J, with 10 bases between. CDR1 and CDR2 (germline): KGHSH, LQKENI. The CDR3 is 15 amino acids. The CDR3 protein is CASSQSGLNTGELFF. Written as DNA, the CDR3 is TGTGCCAGCTCACAAAGCGGGTTGAACACCGGGGAGCTGTTTTTT.

J is TRBJ1-1 and V is TRBV6-5; D is ambiguous. Per germline, CDR1 MNHEY and CDR2 SVGAGI. Trimming shortened V by 1 base and J by 0 bases, and 3 bases separated the two germline ends. The CDR3 covers 13 residues. DNA for the CDR3: TGTGCCAGCAGTTACTGGATGAACACTGAAGCTTTCTTT. Translating it yields CASSYWMNTEAFF.

This clone was seen once. The chain recombines TRBV11-2 with TRBJ1-1; no reliable D call. V was cut by 1 base and J by 6 bases, with 12 bases left in between. Per germline, CDR1 SGHAT and CDR2 FQNNGV. The CDR3 is made up of 14 amino acids. CDR3 residues: CASSLGALSAEAFF. The CDR3 DNA follows: TGTGCCAGCAGCTTAGGGGCTTTGAGCGCTGAAGCTTTCTTT.

The rearrangement links TRBV5-6 to TRBJ2-4; possibly TRBD1 or TRBD2 for D (5 bases each). V lost 1 base and J 15 bases, leaving 20 bases between the germline ends. Germline loops: CDR1 SGHDT, CDR2 YYEEEE. CDR3 length: 14 amino acids. CDR3 nucleotide sequence: TGTGCCAGCAGCTTGCTTCAGATCCGGGACCGGCGGTACTTC. This sequence encodes CASSLLQIRDRRYF.

The CDR3 spells CASSPSGQGAYEQYF. CDR3 nucleotide sequence: TGTGCCAGCAGTCCCTCGGGACAGGGAGCCTACGAGCAGTACTTC. The chain is built from TRBV28 and TRBJ2-7; 9 nucleotides agree with TRBD1. The V gene end was trimmed by 5 bases and the J gene end by 2 bases; junction bases not matched to a gene: 7. Germline CDR1 MDHEN, CDR2 SYDVKM. The CDR3 contains 15 residues.

CDR3 in amino acids: CASSQGTASEEKLFF. CDR3 DNA: TGTGCCAGCAGCCAAGGGACAGCGTCAGAGGAAAAACTGTTTTTT. This chain links TRBV4-2 with TRBJ1-4; D possibly corresponds to TRBD1 (6 bases). V lost 1 base, J lost 8 bases, and 14 bases lay in between. The CDR3 extends over 15 amino acids. Germline CDR1 LGHNA, CDR2 YNFKEQ.